This passage covers 6 T cell receptor beta chains from one sample sequenced in a study of cytomegalovirus exposure and HLA in healthy donors. The table came from immunoSEQ multiplex PCR; TCRdb's copy has only in-frame clones and leaves some out. The sample contains 300,000 or so clones, nearly 90% of which appear only once. Material for sequencing was PBMCs. These receptors were taken from a man aged 30-40 years in good health and CMV-seronegative.

The genes are TRBV5-5 and TRBJ1-4; D gene ambiguous. The CDR3 is made up of 13 amino acids. From germline, CDR1 is SGHKS and CDR2 YYEKEE (reference sequence). V was trimmed by 2 bases and J by 5 bases, leaving 7 bases between them. The CDR3: CASSLTTNEKLFF. Written as DNA, the CDR3 is TGTGCCAGCAGCTTAACCACAAATGAAAAACTGTTTTTT.

The chain is built from TRBV5-6 and TRBJ1-1; maybe TRBD1 (5 bases). CDR1 is SGHDT and CDR2 is YYEEEE in the germline V gene. Trimming pared 1 base from V and 1 base from J, leaving 11 bases between. The CDR3 length is 15 residues. CDR3 sequence: CASSLLQAPNTEAFF. DNA for the CDR3: TGTGCCAGCAGCTTGCTACAGGCTCCGAACACTGAAGCTTTCTTT.

The genes are TRBV4-1 and TRBJ2-7; 13 bases agree with TRBD2. The CDR3 is 15 amino acids. The germline CDR1 and CDR2 sequences are MGHRA and YSYEKL. V lost 4 bases, J lost 1 base, and 1 base stayed unmatched. In nucleotides, the CDR3 is TGCGCCAGCAGCCGACTAGCGGGGGGTTCCTACGAGCAGTACTTC. Translation: CASSRLAGGSYEQYF.

This chain connects TRBV6-5 to TRBJ2-1; 7 nucleotides align to TRBD1. Per germline, CDR1 MNHEY and CDR2 SVGAGI. The CDR3 runs 14 residues. V dropped 4 bases and J dropped 10; count of bases not matched to a gene: 10. CDR3 sequence reads: CASSSRTGSREQFF. DNA for the CDR3: TGTGCCAGCAGTTCCCGGACAGGTTCTCGAGAGCAGTTCTTC.

This chain links TRBV4-3 with TRBJ1-2; 7 nucleotides match TRBD1. This CDR3 contains 15 residues. V shed 0 bases, J shed 6 bases, and the junction held 7 bases outside the gene matches. CDR1 and CDR2 (germline): LGHNA, YSLEER. CDR3 loop: CASSQDDRDVDGYTF. The DNA of the CDR3 is TGCGCCAGCAGCCAAGATGACAGGGACGTAGATGGCTACACCTTC.

The V and J genes are TRBV4-3 and TRBJ1-2; D not resolved. The CDR3 runs 16 residues. V lost 0 bases to trimming and J lost 7 bases, with 18 bases between them. Germline loops: CDR1 LGHNA, CDR2 YSLEER. The CDR3 region is CASSQDNDYRRSGYTF. DNA for the CDR3: TGCGCCAGCAGCCAAGATAACGACTACCGGAGGTCTGGCTACACCTTC.